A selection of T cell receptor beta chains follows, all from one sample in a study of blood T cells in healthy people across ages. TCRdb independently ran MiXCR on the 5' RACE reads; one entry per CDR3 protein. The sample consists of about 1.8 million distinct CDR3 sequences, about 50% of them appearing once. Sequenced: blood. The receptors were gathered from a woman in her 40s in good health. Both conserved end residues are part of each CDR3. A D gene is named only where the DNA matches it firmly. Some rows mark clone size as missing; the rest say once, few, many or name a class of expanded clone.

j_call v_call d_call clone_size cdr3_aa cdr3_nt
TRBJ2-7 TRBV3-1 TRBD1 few CASSQGVRQGYEQYF TGTGCCAGCAGCCAAGGGGTAAGACAGGGTTACGAGCAGTACTTC
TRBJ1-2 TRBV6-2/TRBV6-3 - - CASSYSLYNYTF TGTGCCAGCAGTTACTCCCTGTATAATTACACCTTC
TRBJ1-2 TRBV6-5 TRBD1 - CASSPPGQGSYGYTF TGTGCCAGCAGTCCGCCAGGACAGGGATCCTATGGCTACACCTTC
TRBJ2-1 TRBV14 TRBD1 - CASSQLQGPGRFF TGTGCCAGCAGCCAACTACAGGGGCCGGGACGGTTCTTC
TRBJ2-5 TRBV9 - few CASSVDGLETQYF TGTGCCAGCAGCGTAGACGGGCTAGAGACCCAGTACTTC
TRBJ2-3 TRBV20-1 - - CSARKYTDTQYF TGCAGTGCTAGAAAATATACAGATACGCAGTATTTT
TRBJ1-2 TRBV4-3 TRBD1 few CASSAQGNNGYTF TGCGCCAGCAGCGCACAGGGGAACAATGGCTACACCTTC
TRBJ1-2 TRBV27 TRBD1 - CASSLNQGARNYGYTF TGTGCCAGCAGTTTAAACCAGGGGGCGCGGAACTATGGCTACACCTTC
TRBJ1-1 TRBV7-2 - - CASSLYRGKNTEAFF TGTGCCAGCAGCTTATATCGGGGGAAGAACACTGAAGCTTTCTTT
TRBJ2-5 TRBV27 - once CASSLYAQTETQYF TGTGCCAGCAGTTTGTATGCCCAAACGGAGACCCAGTACTTC
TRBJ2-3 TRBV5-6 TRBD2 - CASSFRLAGRTDTQYF TGTGCCAGCAGCTTTAGACTAGCGGGTCGCACAGATACGCAGTATTTT
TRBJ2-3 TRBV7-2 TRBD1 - CASRGQGFPTDTQYF TGTGCCAGCAGGGGACAGGGGTTCCCCACAGATACGCAGTATTTT
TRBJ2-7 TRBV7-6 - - CASSLAGAYVSYEQYF TGTGCCAGCAGCTTAGCCGGGGCCTATGTCTCCTACGAGCAGTACTTC
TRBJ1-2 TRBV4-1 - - CASSQDREASNYGYTF TGCGCCAGCAGCCAAGATCGGGAAGCCTCTAACTATGGCTACACCTTC